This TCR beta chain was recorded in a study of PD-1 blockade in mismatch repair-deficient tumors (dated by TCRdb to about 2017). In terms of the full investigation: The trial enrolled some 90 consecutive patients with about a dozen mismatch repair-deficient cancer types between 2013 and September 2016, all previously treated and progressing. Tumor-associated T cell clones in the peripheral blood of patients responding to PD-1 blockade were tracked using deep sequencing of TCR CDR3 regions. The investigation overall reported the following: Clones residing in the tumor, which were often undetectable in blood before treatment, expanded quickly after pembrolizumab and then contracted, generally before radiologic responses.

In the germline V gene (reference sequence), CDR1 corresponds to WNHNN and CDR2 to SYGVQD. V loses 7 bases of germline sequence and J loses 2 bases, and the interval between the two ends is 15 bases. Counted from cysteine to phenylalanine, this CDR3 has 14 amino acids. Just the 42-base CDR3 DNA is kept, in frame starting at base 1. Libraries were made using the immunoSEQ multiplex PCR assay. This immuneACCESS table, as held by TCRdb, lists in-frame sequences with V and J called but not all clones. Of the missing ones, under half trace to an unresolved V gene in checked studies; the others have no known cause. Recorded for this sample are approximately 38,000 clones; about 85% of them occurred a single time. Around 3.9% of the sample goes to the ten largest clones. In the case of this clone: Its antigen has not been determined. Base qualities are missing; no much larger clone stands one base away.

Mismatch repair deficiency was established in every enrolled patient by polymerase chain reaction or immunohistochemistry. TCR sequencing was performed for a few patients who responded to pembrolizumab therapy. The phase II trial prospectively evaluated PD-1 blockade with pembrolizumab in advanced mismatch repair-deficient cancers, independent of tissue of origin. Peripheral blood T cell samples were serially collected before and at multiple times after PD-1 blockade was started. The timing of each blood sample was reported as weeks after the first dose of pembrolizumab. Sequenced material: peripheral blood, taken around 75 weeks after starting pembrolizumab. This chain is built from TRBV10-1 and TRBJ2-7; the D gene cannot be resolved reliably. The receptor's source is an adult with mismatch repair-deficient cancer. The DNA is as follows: TGCGCCAGCACCCATCCGACCGAAACCTACGAGCAGTACTTC. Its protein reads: CASTHPTETYEQYF.